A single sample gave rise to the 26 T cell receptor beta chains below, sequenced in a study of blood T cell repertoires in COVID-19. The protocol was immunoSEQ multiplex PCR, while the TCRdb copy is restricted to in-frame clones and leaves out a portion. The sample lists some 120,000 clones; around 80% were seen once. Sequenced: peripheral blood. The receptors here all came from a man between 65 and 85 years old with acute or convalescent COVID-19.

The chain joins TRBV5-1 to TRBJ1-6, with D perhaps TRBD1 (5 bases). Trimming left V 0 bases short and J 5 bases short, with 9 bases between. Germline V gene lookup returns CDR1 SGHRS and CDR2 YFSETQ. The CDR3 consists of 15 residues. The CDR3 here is CASSLGGPDNSPLHF. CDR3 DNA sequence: TGCGCCAGCAGCTTGGGGGGCCCAGATAATTCACCCCTCCACTTT.

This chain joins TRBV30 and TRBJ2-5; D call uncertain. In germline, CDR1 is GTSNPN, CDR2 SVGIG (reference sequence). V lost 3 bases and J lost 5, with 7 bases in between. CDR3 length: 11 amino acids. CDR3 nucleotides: TGTGCCTGGAGCCTAAAGGAGACCCAGTACTTC. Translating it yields CAWSLKETQYF.

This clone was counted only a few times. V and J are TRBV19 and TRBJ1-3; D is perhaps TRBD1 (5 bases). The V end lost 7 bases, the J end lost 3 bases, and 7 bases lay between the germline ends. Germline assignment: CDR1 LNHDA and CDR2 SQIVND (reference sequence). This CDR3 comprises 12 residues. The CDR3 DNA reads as TGTGCCAGTAAGACAGATGGAAACACCATATATTTT. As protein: CASKTDGNTIYF.

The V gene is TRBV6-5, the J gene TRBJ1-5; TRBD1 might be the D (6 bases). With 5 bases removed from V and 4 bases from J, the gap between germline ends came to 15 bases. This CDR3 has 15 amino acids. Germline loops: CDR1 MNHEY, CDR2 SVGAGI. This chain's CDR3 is CASSTRTDRNQPQHF. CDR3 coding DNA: TGTGCCAGCAGTACTCGGACAGACCGGAATCAGCCCCAGCATTTT.

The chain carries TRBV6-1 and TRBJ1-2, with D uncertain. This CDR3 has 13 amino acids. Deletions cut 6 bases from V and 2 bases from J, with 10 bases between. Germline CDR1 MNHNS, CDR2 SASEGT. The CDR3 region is CASSPDGNYGYTF. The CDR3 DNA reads TGTGCCAGCAGCCCCGACGGGAACTATGGCTACACCTTC.

The CDR3 region has the DNA TGTGCCAGCAGTCCGAGGCGTGACAGCGCTTTGAACACTGAAGCTTTCTTT. Translation: CASSPRRDSALNTEAFF. The chain employs TRBV7-8 and TRBJ1-1, with a possible D match to TRBD1 (5 bases). This CDR3 spans 17 amino acids. Germline CDR1 SGHVS, CDR2 FQNEAQ. V lost 6 bases and J 0 bases, leaving 20 bases between the germline ends.

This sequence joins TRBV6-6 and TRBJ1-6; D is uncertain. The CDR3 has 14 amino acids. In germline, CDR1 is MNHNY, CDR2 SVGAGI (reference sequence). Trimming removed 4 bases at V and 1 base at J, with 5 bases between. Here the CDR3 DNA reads TGTGCCAGCAGTTCCCCATCCTATAATTCACCCCTCCACTTT. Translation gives CASSSPSYNSPLHF.

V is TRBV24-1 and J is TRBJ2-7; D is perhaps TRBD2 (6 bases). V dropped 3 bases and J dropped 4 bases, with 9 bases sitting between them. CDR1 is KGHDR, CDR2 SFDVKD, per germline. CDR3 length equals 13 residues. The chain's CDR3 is CATSDRGGYEQYF. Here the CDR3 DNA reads TGTGCCACCAGTGATCGAGGAGGGTACGAGCAGTACTTC.

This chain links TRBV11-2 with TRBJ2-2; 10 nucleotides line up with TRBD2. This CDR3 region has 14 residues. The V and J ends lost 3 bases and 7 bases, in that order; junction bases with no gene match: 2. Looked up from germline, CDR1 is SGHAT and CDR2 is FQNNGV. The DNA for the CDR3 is TGTGCCAGCAGCTTGCCTAGCGGGGGCGGGGAGCTGTTTTTT. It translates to CASSLPSGGGELFF.

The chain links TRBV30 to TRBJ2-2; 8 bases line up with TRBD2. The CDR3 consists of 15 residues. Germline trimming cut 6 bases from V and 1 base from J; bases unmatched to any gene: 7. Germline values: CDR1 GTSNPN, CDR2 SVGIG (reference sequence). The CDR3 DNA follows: TGTGCCTGTCTGCGGGGGGTTCAGAACACCGGGGAGCTGTTTTTT. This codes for CACLRGVQNTGELFF.

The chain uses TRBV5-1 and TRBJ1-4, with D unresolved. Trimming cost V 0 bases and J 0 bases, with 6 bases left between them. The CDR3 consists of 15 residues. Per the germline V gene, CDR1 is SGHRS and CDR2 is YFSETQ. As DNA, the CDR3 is TGCGCCAGCAGCTTGGGAGGGACAACTAATGAAAAACTGTTTTTT. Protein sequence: CASSLGGTTNEKLFF.

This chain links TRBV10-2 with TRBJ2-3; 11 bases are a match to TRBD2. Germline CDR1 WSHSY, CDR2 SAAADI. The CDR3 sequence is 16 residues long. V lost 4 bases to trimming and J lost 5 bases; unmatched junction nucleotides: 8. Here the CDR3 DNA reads TGCGCCAGCAGTGTGGTAGCGGGGGGGCCGGGAGATACGCAGTATTTT. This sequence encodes CASSVVAGGPGDTQYF.

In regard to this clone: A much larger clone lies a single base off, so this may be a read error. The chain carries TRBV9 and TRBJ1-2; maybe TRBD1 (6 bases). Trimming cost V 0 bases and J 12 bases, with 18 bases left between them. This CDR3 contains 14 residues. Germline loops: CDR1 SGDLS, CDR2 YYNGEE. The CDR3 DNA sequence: TGTGCCAGCAGCGTAGTGGGGGAGGGGGGCCGTGACACCTTC. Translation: CASSVVGEGGRDTF.

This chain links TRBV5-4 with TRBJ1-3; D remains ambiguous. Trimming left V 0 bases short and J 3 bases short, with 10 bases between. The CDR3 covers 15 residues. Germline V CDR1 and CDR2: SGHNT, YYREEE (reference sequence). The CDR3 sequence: CASSLVTPGGNTIYF. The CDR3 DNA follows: TGTGCCAGCAGCTTGGTCACGCCAGGTGGAAACACCATATATTTT.

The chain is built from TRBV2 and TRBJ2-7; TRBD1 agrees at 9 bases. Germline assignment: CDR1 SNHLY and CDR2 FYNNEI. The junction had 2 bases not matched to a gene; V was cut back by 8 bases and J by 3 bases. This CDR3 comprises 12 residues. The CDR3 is CASRQGVYEQYF. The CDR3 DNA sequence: TGTGCCAGCCGACAGGGGGTCTACGAGCAGTACTTC.

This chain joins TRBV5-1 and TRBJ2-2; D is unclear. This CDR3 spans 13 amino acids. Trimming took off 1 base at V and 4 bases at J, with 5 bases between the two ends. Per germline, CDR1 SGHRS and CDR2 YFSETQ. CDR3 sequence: CASSLYSTGELFF. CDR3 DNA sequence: TGCGCCAGCAGCTTGTACTCCACCGGGGAGCTGTTTTTT.

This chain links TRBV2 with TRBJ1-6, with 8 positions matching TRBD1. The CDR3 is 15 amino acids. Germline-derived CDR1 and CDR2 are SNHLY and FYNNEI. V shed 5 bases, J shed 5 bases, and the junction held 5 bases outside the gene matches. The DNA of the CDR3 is TGTGCCAGCAGTCAACAGGGGGTGGATAATTCACCCCTCCACTTT. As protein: CASSQQGVDNSPLHF.

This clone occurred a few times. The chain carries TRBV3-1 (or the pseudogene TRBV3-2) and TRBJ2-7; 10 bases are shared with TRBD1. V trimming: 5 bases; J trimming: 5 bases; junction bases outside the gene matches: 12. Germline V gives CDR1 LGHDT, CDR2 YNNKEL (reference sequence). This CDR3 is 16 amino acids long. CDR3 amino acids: CASSALPGQGSHEQYF. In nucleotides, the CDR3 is TGTGCCAGCAGCGCGCTTCCGGGACAGGGGTCTCACGAGCAGTACTTC.

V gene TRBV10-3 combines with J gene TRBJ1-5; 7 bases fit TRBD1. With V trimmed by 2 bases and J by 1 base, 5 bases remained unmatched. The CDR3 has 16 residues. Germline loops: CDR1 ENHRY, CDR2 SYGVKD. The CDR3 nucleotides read TGTGCCATCAGTGAGAGGGGACAGAGAAGCAATCAGCCCCAGCATTTT. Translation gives CAISERGQRSNQPQHF.

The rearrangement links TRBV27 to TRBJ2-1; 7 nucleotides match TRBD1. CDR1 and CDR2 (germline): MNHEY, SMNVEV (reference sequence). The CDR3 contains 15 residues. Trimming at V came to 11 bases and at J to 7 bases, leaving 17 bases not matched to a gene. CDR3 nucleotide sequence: TGTGCCCCCTGTTGTTGGGACAGTCTTCTGAATGAGCAGTTCTTC. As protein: CAPCCWDSLLNEQFF.

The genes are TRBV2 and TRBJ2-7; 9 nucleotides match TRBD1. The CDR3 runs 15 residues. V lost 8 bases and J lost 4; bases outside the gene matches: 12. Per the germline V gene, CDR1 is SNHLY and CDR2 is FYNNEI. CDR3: CASSYRDRVQYEQYF. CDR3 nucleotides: TGTGCCAGCTCGTACCGGGACAGGGTTCAATACGAGCAGTACTTC.

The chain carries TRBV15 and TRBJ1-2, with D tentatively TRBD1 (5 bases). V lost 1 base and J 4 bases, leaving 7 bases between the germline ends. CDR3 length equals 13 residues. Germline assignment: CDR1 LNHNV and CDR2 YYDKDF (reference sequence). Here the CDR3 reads CATSRGGGYGYTF. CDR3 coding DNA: TGTGCCACCAGCAGAGGGGGGGGCTATGGCTACACCTTC.

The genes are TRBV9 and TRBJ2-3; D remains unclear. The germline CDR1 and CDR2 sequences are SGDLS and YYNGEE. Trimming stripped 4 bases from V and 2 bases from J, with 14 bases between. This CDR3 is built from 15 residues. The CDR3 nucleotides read TGTGCCAGCAGCCCGCGAGCAGGTGTCACAGATACGCAGTATTTT. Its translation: CASSPRAGVTDTQYF.

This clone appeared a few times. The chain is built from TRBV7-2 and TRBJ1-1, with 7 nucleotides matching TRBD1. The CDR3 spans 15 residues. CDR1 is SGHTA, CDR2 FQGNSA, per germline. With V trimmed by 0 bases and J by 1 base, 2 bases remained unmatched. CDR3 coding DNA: TGTGCCAGCAGCTTAGCCGGGACAGCGAACACTGAAGCTTTCTTT. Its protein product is CASSLAGTANTEAFF.

The CDR3 region has the DNA TGTGCCAGCAGCTCAGACTTCCCCAGTGCGCAGTATTTT. Its translation: CASSSDFPSAQYF. J is TRBJ2-3 and V is TRBV9; no definite D call. There are 13 residues in the CDR3. Germline CDR1 reads SGDLS; CDR2 reads YYNGEE. V shed 4 bases and J shed 10 bases, with 16 bases lying between them.

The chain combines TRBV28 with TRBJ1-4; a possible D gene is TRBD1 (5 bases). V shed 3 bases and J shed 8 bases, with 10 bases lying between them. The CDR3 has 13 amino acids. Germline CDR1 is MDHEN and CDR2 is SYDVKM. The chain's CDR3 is CASSLGRWEKLFF. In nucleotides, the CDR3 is TGTGCCAGCAGTTTGGGGCGTTGGGAAAAACTGTTTTTT.